The 20 T cell receptor beta chains below were found in one sample sequenced in a study of PD-1 blockade in classical Hodgkin lymphoma. Each patient's relapse followed autologous stem cell transplantation, and brentuximab vedotin exposure varied. The assay was immunoSEQ multiplex PCR, and TCRdb's table has in-frame clones only and misses some. In the table there are about 150,000 clones, about 78% of which are singletons. Here the sequenced sample was peripheral blood mononuclear cells (PBMCs), taken before the second cycle of nivolumab. These receptors came from a human donor with classical Hodgkin lymphoma.

J is TRBJ2-1 and V is TRBV6-4; 14 bases agree with TRBD2. The CDR3 contains 16 residues. Trimming took 3 bases from V and 8 from J; bases not matched to a gene: 6. CDR1 is MRHNA, CDR2 SNTAGT, per germline. In DNA, the CDR3 is TGTGCCAGCAGTGAAGCCGGGACTAGCGGGAGTTATGAGCAGTTCTTC. Protein: CASSEAGTSGSYEQFF.

This rearrangement joins TRBV2 to TRBJ1-6; D is undetermined. This CDR3 is built from 14 residues. Trimming took off 7 bases at V and 5 bases at J, with 12 bases between the two ends. CDR1 and CDR2 from the germline V gene are SNHLY and FYNNEI. CDR3 in amino acids: CASTALGNNSPLHF. The CDR3 DNA reads TGTGCCAGCACCGCGCTCGGGAATAATTCACCCCTCCACTTT.

The CDR3 DNA follows: TGCAGCGTACTTCAGACAGCAGATACGCAGTATTTT. Encoded protein: CSVLQTADTQYF. The chain is built from TRBV29-1 and TRBJ2-3; a weak D match, TRBD1 (5 bases). Germline V gene data show CDR1 as SQVTM and CDR2 as ANQGSEA. There are 12 residues in the CDR3. V was clipped by 6 bases and J by 4 bases, with 11 bases between them.

The chain employs TRBV21-1 and TRBJ2-7; TRBD1 is the table's D call and was not checked against the DNA. TRBV21-1 represents a pseudogene. CDR3 length: 15 residues. CDR3 coding DNA: TGTGCCAGCAGCACACCACGGGACAGCACCTACGAGCAGTACTTC. Its protein is CASSTPRDSTYEQYF.

This clone showed up just once. The V call is TRBV6-5, the J call TRBJ2-7, with TRBD1 as a possible D gene (5 bases). Germline CDR1 and CDR2: MNHEY and SVGAGI. V shed 8 bases and J shed 1 base, with 12 bases lying between them. This CDR3 is built from 13 residues. CDR3 sequence: CASGIDSSYEQYF. CDR3 coding DNA: TGTGCCAGCGGGATAGACAGTTCCTACGAGCAGTACTTC.

The V and J genes are TRBV27 and TRBJ1-3; D is possibly TRBD1 (5 bases). Germline CDR1 reads MNHEY; CDR2 reads SMNVEV (reference sequence). V gave up 4 bases and J gave up 2 bases, with 12 bases separating them. The CDR3 runs 15 residues. For the CDR3, the DNA is TGTGCCAGCAGTTCCATAGGGGCAGCTGGAAACACCATATATTTT. Its translation is CASSSIGAAGNTIYF.

This clone was found a few times. The rearrangement joins TRBV20-1 to TRBJ1-2, with D hard to call. Germline V gives CDR1 DFQATT, CDR2 SNEGSKA (reference sequence). Between the trimmed V and J ends, which lost 6 bases and 4 bases, there was a span of 9 bases. The CDR3 has 11 residues. DNA of the CDR3: TGCAGTGCCAAGGGTCTCTATGGCTACACCTTC. It yields the protein CSAKGLYGYTF.

V usage is TRBV7-9 and J usage is TRBJ2-5; D remains unclear. Trimming cost V 7 bases and J 1 base, with 4 bases left between them. Germline V gives CDR1 SEHNR, CDR2 FQNEAQ (reference sequence). There are 11 residues in the CDR3. The CDR3 region has the DNA TGTGCCAGCACCGTCCAAGAGACCCAGTACTTC. This codes for CASTVQETQYF.

The genes are TRBV19 and TRBJ2-1, with 7 bases identical to TRBD2. CDR1 is LNHDA, CDR2 SQIVND, per germline (reference sequence). V trimming: 5 bases; J trimming: 4 bases; junction bases outside the gene matches: 11. The CDR3 is 16 amino acids. The CDR3 sequence is CASSPRSRGSYNEQFF. The CDR3, as DNA: TGTGCCAGTAGTCCCCGATCGCGGGGGAGTTACAATGAGCAGTTCTTC.

The rearrangement uses TRBV18 and TRBJ2-7; D perhaps matches TRBD1 (5 bases). Looked up from germline, CDR1 is KGHSH and CDR2 is LQKENI. The CDR3 has 13 amino acids. Trimming removed 2 bases at V and 5 bases at J, with 10 bases between. DNA for the CDR3: TGTGCCAGCTCACCAGTCTCCAGGGACGAGCAGTACTTC. Its translation: CASSPVSRDEQYF.

A note on this clone: One junction end disagrees with the germline gene, perhaps due to a read error. The chain links TRBV30 to TRBJ1-1; 8 nucleotides line up with TRBD1. CDR1 is GTSNPN, CDR2 SVGIG, per germline (reference sequence). The CDR3 totals 15 residues. The CDR3: CAGRLRGTGLTEAFF. The DNA for the CDR3 is TGTGCCGGGAGACTTAGGGGGACAGGTCTAACTGAAGCTTTCTTT.

V gene TRBV2 combines with J gene TRBJ2-2; no clear D. The CDR3 is 15 amino acids. Trimming cost V 2 bases and J 4 bases, with 11 bases left between them. From germline, CDR1 is SNHLY and CDR2 FYNNEI. The CDR3 spells CASSEQGLSTGELFF. The CDR3, as DNA: TGTGCCAGCAGTGAACAAGGGCTTAGCACCGGGGAGCTGTTTTTT.

This clone was counted only a few times. This rearrangement joins TRBV5-1 to TRBJ2-5; 9 bases are shared with TRBD2. After removal of 5 bases from V and 4 bases from J, the junction contained 3 bases not matched to a gene. Germline assignment: CDR1 SGHRS and CDR2 YFSETQ. This CDR3 contains 13 residues. The CDR3 sequence: CASRTSGLETQYF. CDR3 nucleotide sequence: TGCGCCAGCAGGACTAGCGGTTTAGAGACCCAGTACTTC.

The chain couples TRBV27 to TRBJ1-2; the match to TRBD1 covers 10 bases. From germline, CDR1 is MNHEY and CDR2 SMNVEV (reference sequence). Trimming took 0 bases from V and 13 from J; bases not matched to a gene: 5. The CDR3 consists of 13 residues. The CDR3 DNA reads TGTGCCAGCAGTTTATCAGGGACAGGGGAATTCACCTTC. Its translation: CASSLSGTGEFTF.

This clone was picked up a small number of times. In DNA, the CDR3 is TGTGCCAGCAGTTTAGCCGGGTCCTCTGCTAATGAGCAGTTCTTC. This sequence encodes CASSLAGSSANEQFF. J is TRBJ2-1 and V is TRBV28; D is uncertain. The CDR3 consists of 15 residues. Trimming removed 2 bases from V and 7 bases from J, with 15 bases in between. Germline assignment: CDR1 MDHEN and CDR2 SYDVKM.

This clone was recorded only once. Other DNA sequences of this sample code for an identical CDR3. This chain connects TRBV7-2 to TRBJ2-7, with 9 bases lining up with TRBD1. CDR3 length equals 15 residues. Per the germline V gene, CDR1 is SGHTA and CDR2 is FQGNSA. V was clipped by 1 base and J by 2 bases; unmatched bases: 3. The CDR3 coding sequence is TGTGCCAGCAGCTTAGACAGGGGGCTCCCCTACGAGCAGTACTTC. Protein: CASSLDRGLPYEQYF.

The chain employs TRBV5-1 and TRBJ2-3; 9 nucleotides line up with TRBD1. Trimming removed 7 bases from V and 4 bases from J; junction bases left unmatched: 10. Germline CDR1 and CDR2: SGHRS and YFSETQ. The CDR3 contains 15 residues. This CDR3 is CASLTGTGSADTQYF. The CDR3 DNA reads TGCGCCAGCCTAACCGGGACAGGGAGCGCAGATACGCAGTATTTT.

The V gene is TRBV11-2, the J gene TRBJ2-1; 10 nucleotides line up with TRBD2. CDR3 length: 19 amino acids. Trimming removed 0 bases from V and 4 bases from J; junction bases left unmatched: 12. Germline CDR1 reads SGHAT; CDR2 reads FQNNGV. The chain's CDR3 is CASSLDGSAGGLTYNEQFF. CDR3 nucleotides: TGTGCCAGCAGCTTAGATGGATCAGCGGGAGGGCTCACTTACAATGAGCAGTTCTTC.

The chain couples TRBV29-1 to TRBJ1-2; D ambiguous. This CDR3 comprises 12 residues. V was trimmed by 5 bases and J by 4 bases, leaving 11 bases between them. Germline-derived CDR1 and CDR2 are SQVTM and ANQGSEA. DNA of the CDR3: TGCAGCGTTTCGGCAGCCTCCTATGGCTACACCTTC. Translating it yields CSVSAASYGYTF.

The chain combines TRBV6-1 with TRBJ1-2, with a tentative D call TRBD1 (6 bases). V lost 1 base and J lost 4, with 16 bases in between. In germline, CDR1 is MNHNS, CDR2 SASEGT. This CDR3 has 16 amino acids. CDR3 DNA sequence: TGTGCCAGCAGTGAAGTCCTGGGAGACAGGAGCTATGGCTACACCTTC. It encodes CASSEVLGDRSYGYTF.